This TCR beta chain stems from a study of cytomegalovirus exposure and HLA in healthy donors. General study findings and limits: In a later analysis, TCR beta V- and J-gene trimming was associated with a missense DCLRE1C variant. The study listed roughly 160 cytomegalovirus-associated TCR beta chains. The study found most TCR sequences rare, yet found some public TCRs in many donors.

Vbeta (60) and Jbeta (13) primers were used in the PCR. The data were produced by immunoSEQ multiplex PCR, yet TCRdb's version contains in-frame clones alone and is incomplete. The sample has around 180,000 clones, roughly 74% seen once. Each donor was healthy, and each was a bone marrow donor. Concerning this clone itself: Its antigen is undetermined.

The V end was cut by 0 bases, the J end by 2 bases, with 10 bases between. The germline gives CDR1 MNHEY, CDR2 SVGAGI. The CDR3 is made up of 16 amino acids. The receptor was isolated from a woman aged 25 to 39 in good health and CMV-seropositive. The chain recombines TRBV6-5 with TRBJ2-2, with D uncertain. The material sequenced was PBMCs. CDR3 loop: CASSYSMGQNTGELFF. The CDR3, as DNA: TGTGCCAGCAGTTACTCAATGGGCCAAAACACCGGGGAGCTGTTTTTT.